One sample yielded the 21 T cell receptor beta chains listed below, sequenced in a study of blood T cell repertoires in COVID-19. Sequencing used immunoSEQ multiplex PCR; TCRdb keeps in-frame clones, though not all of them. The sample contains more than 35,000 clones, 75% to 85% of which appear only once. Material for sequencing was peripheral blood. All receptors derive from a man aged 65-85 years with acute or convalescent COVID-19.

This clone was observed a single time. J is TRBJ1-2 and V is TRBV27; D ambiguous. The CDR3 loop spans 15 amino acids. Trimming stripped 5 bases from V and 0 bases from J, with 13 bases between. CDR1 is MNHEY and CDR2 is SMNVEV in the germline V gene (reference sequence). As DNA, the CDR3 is TGTGCCAGCAGTCCTATTGCGTTAGCTAACTATGGCTACACCTTC. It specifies CASSPIALANYGYTF.

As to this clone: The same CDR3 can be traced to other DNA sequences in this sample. The CDR3 is CASSPPGLAAYEQYF. DNA of the CDR3: TGTGCCAGCTCACCACCGGGACTAGCGGCCTACGAGCAGTACTTC. V usage is TRBV18 and J usage is TRBJ2-7; 11 bases match TRBD2. The CDR3 is 15 amino acids. The germline CDR1 and CDR2 sequences are KGHSH and LQKENI. Unmatched junction bases numbered 0, after V lost 0 bases and J lost 2 bases.

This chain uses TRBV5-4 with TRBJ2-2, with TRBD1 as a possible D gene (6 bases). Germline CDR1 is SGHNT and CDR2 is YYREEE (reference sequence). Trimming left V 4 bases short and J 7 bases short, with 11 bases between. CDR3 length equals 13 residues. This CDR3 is CASSGIQGGELFF. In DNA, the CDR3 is TGTGCCAGCAGCGGAATACAGGGCGGGGAGCTGTTTTTT.

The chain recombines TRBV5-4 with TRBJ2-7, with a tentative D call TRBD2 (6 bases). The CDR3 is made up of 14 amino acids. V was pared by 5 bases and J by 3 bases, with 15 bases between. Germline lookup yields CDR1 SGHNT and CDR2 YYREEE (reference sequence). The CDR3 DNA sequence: TGTGCCAGCAGGCCAATGCAGGGAGGCTACGAGCAGTACTTC. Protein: CASRPMQGGYEQYF.

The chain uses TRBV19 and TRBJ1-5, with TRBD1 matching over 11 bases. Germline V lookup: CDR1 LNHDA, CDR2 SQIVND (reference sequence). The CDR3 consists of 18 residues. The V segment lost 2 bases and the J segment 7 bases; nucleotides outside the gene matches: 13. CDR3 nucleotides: TGTGCCAGTAGTATATTAGGCCCCGGGACAGGGGGTTTACAGCCCCAGCATTTT. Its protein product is CASSILGPGTGGLQPQHF.

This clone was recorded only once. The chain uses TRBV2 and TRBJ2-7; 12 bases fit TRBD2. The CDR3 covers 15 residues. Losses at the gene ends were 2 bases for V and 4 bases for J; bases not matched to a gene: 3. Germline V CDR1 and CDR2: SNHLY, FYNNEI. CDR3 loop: CASSEWTSGMYEQYF. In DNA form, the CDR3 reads TGTGCCAGCAGTGAATGGACTAGCGGGATGTACGAGCAGTACTTC.

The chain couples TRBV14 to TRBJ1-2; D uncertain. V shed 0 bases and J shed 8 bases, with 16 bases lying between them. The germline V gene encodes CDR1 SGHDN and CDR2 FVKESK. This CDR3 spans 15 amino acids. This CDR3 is CASSQDWRPLGGYTF. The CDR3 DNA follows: TGTGCCAGCAGCCAAGATTGGCGGCCACTCGGGGGCTACACCTTC.

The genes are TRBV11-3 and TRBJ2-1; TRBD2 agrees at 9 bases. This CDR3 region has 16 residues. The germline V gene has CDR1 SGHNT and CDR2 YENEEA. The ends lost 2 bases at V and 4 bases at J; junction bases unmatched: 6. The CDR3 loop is CASSLSGLANYNEQFF. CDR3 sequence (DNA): TGTGCCAGCAGCTTATCTGGACTAGCGAATTACAATGAGCAGTTCTTC.

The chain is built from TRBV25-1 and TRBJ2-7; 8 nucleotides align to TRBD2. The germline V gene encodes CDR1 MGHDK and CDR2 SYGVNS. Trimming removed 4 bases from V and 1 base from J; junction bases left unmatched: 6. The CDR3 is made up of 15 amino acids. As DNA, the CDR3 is TGTGCCAGCAGTGCGGCTAGCGGGCGATCCTACGAGCAGTACTTC. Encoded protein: CASSAASGRSYEQYF.

As DNA, the CDR3 is TGTGCCATCAGTGAGCCCCTGACTAGCGGGAGGAAACGCACAGATACGCAGTATTTT. Its protein product is CAISEPLTSGRKRTDTQYF. The chain joins TRBV10-3 to TRBJ2-3, with TRBD2 matching over 13 bases. V dropped 2 bases and J dropped 1; count of bases not matched to a gene: 9. CDR3 length equals 19 residues. Germline V CDR1 and CDR2: ENHRY, SYGVKD.

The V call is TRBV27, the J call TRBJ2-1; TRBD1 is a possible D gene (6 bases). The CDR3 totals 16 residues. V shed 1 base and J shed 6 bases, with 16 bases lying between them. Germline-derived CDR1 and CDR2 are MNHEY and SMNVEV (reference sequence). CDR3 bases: TGTGCCAGCAGTTTATTGAGGACAGTGTCTATCAATGAGCAGTTCTTC. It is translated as CASSLLRTVSINEQFF.

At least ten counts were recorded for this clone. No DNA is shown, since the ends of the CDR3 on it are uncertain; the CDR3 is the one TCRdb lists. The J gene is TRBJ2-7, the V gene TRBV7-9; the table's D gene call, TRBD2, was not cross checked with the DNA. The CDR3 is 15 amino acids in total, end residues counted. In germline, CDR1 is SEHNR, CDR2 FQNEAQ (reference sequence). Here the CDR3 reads CASSFLWEGSYEQYF.

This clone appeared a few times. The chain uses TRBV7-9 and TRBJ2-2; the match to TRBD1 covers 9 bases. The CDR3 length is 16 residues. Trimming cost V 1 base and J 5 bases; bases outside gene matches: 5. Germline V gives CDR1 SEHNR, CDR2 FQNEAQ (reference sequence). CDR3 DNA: TGTGCCAGCAGCTTAGTACAGGGGGCGCGGACCGGGGAGCTGTTTTTT. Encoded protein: CASSLVQGARTGELFF.

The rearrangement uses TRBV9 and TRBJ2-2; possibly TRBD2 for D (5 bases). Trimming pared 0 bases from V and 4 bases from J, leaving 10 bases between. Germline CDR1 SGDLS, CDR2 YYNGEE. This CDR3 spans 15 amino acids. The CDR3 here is CASSVGLAGTGELFF. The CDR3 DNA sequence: TGTGCCAGCAGCGTAGGGCTAGCTGGCACCGGGGAGCTGTTTTTT.

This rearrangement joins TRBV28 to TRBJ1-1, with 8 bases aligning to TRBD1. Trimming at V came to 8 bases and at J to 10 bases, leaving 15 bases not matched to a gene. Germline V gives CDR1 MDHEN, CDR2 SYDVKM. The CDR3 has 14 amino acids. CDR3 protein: CASGSADRARGAFF. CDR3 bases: TGTGCCAGCGGATCCGCGGACAGGGCAAGGGGAGCTTTCTTT.

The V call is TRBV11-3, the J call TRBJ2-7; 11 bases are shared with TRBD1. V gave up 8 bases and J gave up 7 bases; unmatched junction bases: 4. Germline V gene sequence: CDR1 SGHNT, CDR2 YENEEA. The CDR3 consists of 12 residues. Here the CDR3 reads CASGQGAREQYF. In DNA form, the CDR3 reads TGTGCCAGCGGACAGGGGGCAAGGGAGCAGTACTTC.

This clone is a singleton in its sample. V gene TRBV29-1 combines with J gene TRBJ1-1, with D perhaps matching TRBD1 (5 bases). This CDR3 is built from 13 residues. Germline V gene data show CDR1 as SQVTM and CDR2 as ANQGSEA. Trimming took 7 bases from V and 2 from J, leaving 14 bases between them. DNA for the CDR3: TGCAGCGACAGTCTCGGGGGAAACACTGAAGCTTTCTTT. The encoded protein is CSDSLGGNTEAFF.

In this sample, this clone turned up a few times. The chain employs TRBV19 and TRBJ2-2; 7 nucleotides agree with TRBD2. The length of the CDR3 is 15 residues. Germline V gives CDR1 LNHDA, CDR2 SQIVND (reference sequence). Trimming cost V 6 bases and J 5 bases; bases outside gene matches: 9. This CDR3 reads CASRGWAGATGELFF. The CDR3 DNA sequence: TGTGCCAGTAGGGGGTGGGCGGGAGCAACCGGGGAGCTGTTTTTT. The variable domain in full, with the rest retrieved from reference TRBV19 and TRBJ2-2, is DGGITQSPKYLFRKEGQNVTLSCEQNLNHDAMYWYRQDPGQGLRLIYYSQIVNDFQKGDIAEGYSVSREKKESFPLTVTSAQKNPTAFYLCASRGWAGATGELFFGEGSRLTVL.

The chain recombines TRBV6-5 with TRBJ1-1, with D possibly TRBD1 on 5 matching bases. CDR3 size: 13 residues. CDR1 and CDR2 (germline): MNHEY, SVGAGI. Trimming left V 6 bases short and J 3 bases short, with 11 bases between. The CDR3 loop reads CASSRGHDTEAFF. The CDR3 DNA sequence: TGTGCCAGCAGCCGCGGACACGACACTGAAGCTTTCTTT.

The CDR3 spells CASSPWGESNEKLFF. The CDR3 nucleotides are TGTGCCAGCAGCCCTTGGGGGGAATCAAATGAAAAACTGTTTTTT. The rearrangement links TRBV28 to TRBJ1-4, with D possibly being TRBD1 (5 bases). Germline V CDR1 and CDR2: MDHEN, SYDVKM. This CDR3 spans 15 amino acids. Trimming removed 6 bases at V and 5 bases at J, with 16 bases between.

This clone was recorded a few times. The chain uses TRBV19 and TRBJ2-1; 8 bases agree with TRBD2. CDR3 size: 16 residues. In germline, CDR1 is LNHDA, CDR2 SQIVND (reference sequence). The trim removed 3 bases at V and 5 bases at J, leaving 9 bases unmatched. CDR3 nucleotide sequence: TGTGCCAGTAGTATTCGCCCAGCGGGAGTTGACAATGAGCAGTTCTTC. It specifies CASSIRPAGVDNEQFF.